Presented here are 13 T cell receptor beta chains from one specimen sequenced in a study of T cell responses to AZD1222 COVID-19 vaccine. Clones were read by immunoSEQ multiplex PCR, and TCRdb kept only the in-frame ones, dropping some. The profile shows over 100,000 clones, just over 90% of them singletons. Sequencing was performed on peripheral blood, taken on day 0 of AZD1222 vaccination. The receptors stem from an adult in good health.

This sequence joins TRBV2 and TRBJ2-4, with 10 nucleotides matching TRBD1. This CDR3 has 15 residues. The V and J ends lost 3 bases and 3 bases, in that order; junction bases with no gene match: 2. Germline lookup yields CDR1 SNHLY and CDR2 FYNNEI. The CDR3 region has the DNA TGTGCCAGCAGTGAGACAGGGGGCAACAAAAACATTCAGTACTTC. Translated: CASSETGGNKNIQYF.

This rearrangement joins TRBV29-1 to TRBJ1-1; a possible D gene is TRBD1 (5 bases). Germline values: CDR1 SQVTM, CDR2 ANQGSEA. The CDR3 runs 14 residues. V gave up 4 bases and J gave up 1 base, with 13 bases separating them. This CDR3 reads CSVGGPGTNTEAFF. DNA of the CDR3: TGCAGCGTTGGAGGTCCAGGGACGAACACTGAAGCTTTCTTT.

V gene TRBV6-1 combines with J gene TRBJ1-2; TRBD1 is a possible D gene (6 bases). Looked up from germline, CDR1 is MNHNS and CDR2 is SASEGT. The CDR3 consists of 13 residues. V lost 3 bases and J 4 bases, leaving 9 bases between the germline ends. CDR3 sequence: CASSDDRLYGYTF. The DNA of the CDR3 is TGTGCCAGCAGTGATGACAGGCTCTATGGCTACACCTTC.

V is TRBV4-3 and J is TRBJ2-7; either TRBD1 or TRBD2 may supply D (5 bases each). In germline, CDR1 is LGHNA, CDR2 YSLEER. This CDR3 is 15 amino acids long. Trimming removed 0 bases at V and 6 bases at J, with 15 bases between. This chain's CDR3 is CASSQEFGGSGEQYF. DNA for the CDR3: TGCGCCAGCAGCCAAGAATTTGGGGGATCAGGCGAGCAGTACTTC.

The CDR3 loop reads CASSLVVGQLGADTQYF. As DNA, the CDR3 is TGTGCCAGCAGCTTGGTTGTAGGACAGCTAGGGGCAGATACGCAGTATTTT. The chain links TRBV5-8 to TRBJ2-3; D is perhaps TRBD1 (6 bases). The V gene's germline CDR1 is SGHTS and CDR2 YDEGEE. The CDR3 spans 17 residues. V dropped 0 bases and J dropped 4 bases, with 18 bases sitting between them.

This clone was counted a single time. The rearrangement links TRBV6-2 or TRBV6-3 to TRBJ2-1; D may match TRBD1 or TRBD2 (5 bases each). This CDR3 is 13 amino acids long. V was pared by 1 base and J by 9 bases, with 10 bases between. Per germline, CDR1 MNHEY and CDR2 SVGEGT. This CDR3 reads CASSYFSGREQFF. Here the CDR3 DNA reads TGTGCCAGCAGTTACTTCTCGGGGCGTGAGCAGTTCTTC.

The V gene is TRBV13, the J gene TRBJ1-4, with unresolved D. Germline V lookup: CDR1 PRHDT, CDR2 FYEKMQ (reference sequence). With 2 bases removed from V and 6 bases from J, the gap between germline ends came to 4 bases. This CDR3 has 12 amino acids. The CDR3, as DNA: TGTGCCAGCAGCTTAAGCGATGAAAAACTGTTTTTT. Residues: CASSLSDEKLFF.

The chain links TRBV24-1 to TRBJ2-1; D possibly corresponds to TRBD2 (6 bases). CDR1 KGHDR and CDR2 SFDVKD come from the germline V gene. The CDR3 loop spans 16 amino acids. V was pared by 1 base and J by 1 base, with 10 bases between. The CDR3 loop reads CATSDFAGKSYNEQFF. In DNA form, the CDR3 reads TGTGCCACCAGTGATTTTGCGGGGAAGTCCTACAATGAGCAGTTCTTC.

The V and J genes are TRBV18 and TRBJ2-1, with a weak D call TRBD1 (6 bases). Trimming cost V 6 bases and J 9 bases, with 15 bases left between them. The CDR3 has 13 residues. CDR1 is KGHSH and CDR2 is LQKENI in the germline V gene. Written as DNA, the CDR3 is TGTGCCAGCTCCGTGAGCAGGGGATTTGAGCAGTTCTTC. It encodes CASSVSRGFEQFF.

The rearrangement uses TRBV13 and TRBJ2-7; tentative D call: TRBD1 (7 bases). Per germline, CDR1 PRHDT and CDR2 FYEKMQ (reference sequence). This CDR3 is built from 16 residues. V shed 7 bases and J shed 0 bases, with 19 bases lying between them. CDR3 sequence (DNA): TGTGCCAGCAAACCTACGGAGGGGGCCTACTCCTACGAGCAGTACTTC. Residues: CASKPTEGAYSYEQYF.

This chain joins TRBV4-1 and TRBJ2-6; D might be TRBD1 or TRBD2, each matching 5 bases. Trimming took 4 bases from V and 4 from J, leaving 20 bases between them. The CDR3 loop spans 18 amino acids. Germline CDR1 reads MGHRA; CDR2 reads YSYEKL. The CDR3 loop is CASSPRVGAIFGANVLTF. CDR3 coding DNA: TGCGCCAGCAGCCCCCGGGTCGGGGCAATCTTCGGGGCCAACGTCCTGACTTTC.

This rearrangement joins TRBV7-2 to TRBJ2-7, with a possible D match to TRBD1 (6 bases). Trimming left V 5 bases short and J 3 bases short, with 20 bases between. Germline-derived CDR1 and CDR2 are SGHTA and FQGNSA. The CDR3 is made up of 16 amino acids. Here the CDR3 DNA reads TGTGCCAGCAGCCTAGACAGGTCATCGGCCCTCTACGAGCAGTACTTC. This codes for CASSLDRSSALYEQYF.

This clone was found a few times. The CDR3 sequence is CASSYRVSVAEQFF. CDR3 in DNA: TGTGCCAGCAGTTACCGTGTGTCGGTGGCTGAGCAGTTCTTC. The chain combines TRBV6-5 with TRBJ2-1, with D unresolved. The germline gives CDR1 MNHEY, CDR2 SVGAGI. The CDR3 contains 14 residues. With 2 bases removed from V and 9 bases from J, the gap between germline ends came to 14 bases.